What follows are 29 T cell receptor beta chains derived from one specimen sequenced in a study of blood T cell repertoires in COVID-19 (dated by TCRdb to between 2020 and 2021). Library preparation used the immunoSEQ multiplex PCR assay. TCRdb stores this immuneACCESS table with in-frame sequences only. Part of the clones is absent; in the studies checked, under half of the shortfall reflects unresolved V genes, and no reason is known for the rest. The sample yields roughly 63,000 clones; approximately 90% were counted once. Roughly 2.7% of the sample goes to the ten largest clones. The sample was peripheral blood. Every receptor here comes from a man over 45 with acute or convalescent COVID-19.

The chain carries TRBV19 and TRBJ2-5, with TRBD1 identical over 8 bases. This CDR3 is 17 amino acids long. CDR1 is LNHDA, CDR2 SQIVND, per germline (reference sequence). V shed 5 bases, J shed 2 bases, and the junction held 13 bases outside the gene matches. This CDR3 is CASSPPRGQAWQETQYF. The CDR3, as DNA: TGTGCCAGTAGTCCCCCCCGGGGACAGGCTTGGCAAGAGACCCAGTACTTC.

The chain links TRBV18 to TRBJ1-4, with 7 nucleotides matching TRBD1. V lost 3 bases, J lost 1 base, and 8 bases stayed unmatched. This CDR3 has 17 amino acids. Germline V lookup: CDR1 KGHSH, CDR2 LQKENI. CDR3 nucleotides: TGTGCCAGCTCACCCAGACAGGGTCGTGAAACTAATGAAAAACTGTTTTTT. It codes for CASSPRQGRETNEKLFF. Full variable domain (outside the CDR3, taken from reference TRBV18 and TRBJ1-4): NAGVMQNPRHLVRRRGQEARLRCSPMKGHSHVYWYRQLPEEGLKFMVYLQKENIIDESGMPKERFSAEFPKEGPSILRIQQVVRGDSAAYFCASSPRQGRETNEKLFFGSGTQLSVL.

The chain carries TRBV12-3 or TRBV12-4 and TRBJ1-2; D ambiguous. Trimming removed 3 bases at V and 6 bases at J, with 11 bases between. CDR3 size: 13 residues. The CDR3 DNA reads as TGTGCCAGCAGTTTTTACAGCACAAATGGCTACACCTTC. It translates to CASSFYSTNGYTF.

The genes are TRBV14 and TRBJ2-3; D might be TRBD2 (5 bases). The CDR3 is 20 residues long. CDR1 is SGHDN and CDR2 is FVKESK in the germline V gene. V was pared by 1 base and J by 0 bases, with 23 bases between. CDR3 sequence (DNA): TGTGCCAGCAGCCAAGGGATAGGAGAGGGAAAAGACCCTAGCACAGATACGCAGTATTTT. Amino acids: CASSQGIGEGKDPSTDTQYF. Variable domain in full (rest from reference TRBV14 and TRBJ2-3): EAGVTQFPSHSVIEKGQTVTLRCDPISGHDNLYWYRRVMGKEIKFLLHFVKESKQDESGMPNNRFLAERTGGTYSTLKVQPAELEDSGVYFCASSQGIGEGKDPSTDTQYFGPGTRLTVL.

This clone was seen a single time. The chain joins TRBV4-3 to TRBJ2-1, with TRBD2 matching 10 bases. V gave up 1 base and J gave up 0 bases; unmatched junction bases: 9. The CDR3 consists of 19 residues. The germline CDR1 and CDR2 sequences are LGHNA and YSLEER. CDR3 DNA: TGCGCCAGCAGCCAAGCTCCTGGACTAGCGGAAAACTCCTACAATGAGCAGTTCTTC. Amino acids: CASSQAPGLAENSYNEQFF.

This clone was counted a single time. This rearrangement joins TRBV5-1 to TRBJ1-5; 8 bases are a match to TRBD1. This CDR3 is 15 amino acids long. Per the germline V gene, CDR1 is SGHRS and CDR2 is YFSETQ. V dropped 4 bases and J dropped 6; count of bases not matched to a gene: 9. CDR3: CASSQNGQGGQPQHF. The CDR3 DNA reads as TGCGCCAGCAGCCAGAATGGACAGGGTGGTCAGCCCCAGCATTTT.

This chain connects TRBV6-9 to TRBJ2-1; D perhaps matches TRBD1 (5 bases). V was shortened by 1 base and J by 6 bases, with 13 bases between the two germline ends. This CDR3 is 15 amino acids long. In germline, CDR1 is MNHGY, CDR2 SVAAGI. CDR3: CASSYFYDSLNEQFF. The CDR3 nucleotides are TGTGCCAGCAGTTATTTCTATGACAGCCTCAATGAGCAGTTCTTC.

The rearrangement links TRBV20-1 to TRBJ2-4; TRBD1 might be the D (6 bases). Germline CDR1 DFQATT, CDR2 SNEGSKA (reference sequence). The V end lost 3 bases, the J end lost 6 bases, and 6 bases lay between the germline ends. The CDR3 sequence is 11 residues long. As DNA, the CDR3 is TGCAGTGCTAGGGACAGAAACATTCAGTACTTC. Translation: CSARDRNIQYF.

The chain is built from TRBV7-2 and TRBJ2-5; TRBD1 matches at 10 bases. CDR1 SGHTA and CDR2 FQGNSA come from the germline V gene. Trimming cost V 6 bases and J 4 bases; bases outside gene matches: 8. CDR3 length: 15 residues. DNA for the CDR3: TGTGCCAGCAGGCGGGACAGGGGAAGGTCAGAGACCCAGTACTTC. Translation gives CASRRDRGRSETQYF. The variable domain in full, with the rest retrieved from reference TRBV7-2 and TRBJ2-5, is GAGVSQSPSNKVTEKGKDVELRCDPISGHTALYWYRQSLGQGLEFLIYFQGNSAPDKSGLPSDRFSAERTGGSVSTLTIQRTQQEDSAVYLCASRRDRGRSETQYFGPGTRLLVL.

The rearrangement links TRBV2 to TRBJ1-5; TRBD1 matches at 7 bases. Germline V gene sequence: CDR1 SNHLY, CDR2 FYNNEI. The CDR3 is made up of 14 amino acids. The trim removed 5 bases at V and 5 bases at J, leaving 6 bases unmatched. CDR3 amino acids: CASSPRQGHQPQHF. The CDR3 DNA reads TGTGCCAGCAGTCCCAGACAGGGACATCAGCCCCAGCATTTT.

This chain uses TRBV5-6 with TRBJ1-1, with 8 positions matching TRBD1. The CDR3 runs 14 residues. V gave up 4 bases and J gave up 3 bases; unmatched junction bases: 5. Per the germline V gene, CDR1 is SGHDT and CDR2 is YYEEEE. In DNA form, the CDR3 reads TGTGCCAGCAGCGTAAGACAGGGGCACACTGAAGCTTTCTTT. It encodes CASSVRQGHTEAFF.

This clone was picked up a small number of times. Here the CDR3 reads CASGLALRNPQGLGETQYF. CDR3 in DNA: TGTGCTAGTGGTTTGGCCCTCCGAAACCCACAGGGGCTGGGAGAGACCCAGTACTTC. The V call is TRBV12-5, the J call TRBJ2-5, with 7 bases lining up with TRBD1. The CDR3 has 19 amino acids. In germline, CDR1 is LGHNT, CDR2 FRNRAP. The ends lost 1 base at V and 4 bases at J; junction bases unmatched: 18.

This clone was found a few times. This chain uses TRBV14 with TRBJ1-1, with D uncertain. The CDR3 contains 14 residues. Germline V gene sequence: CDR1 SGHDN, CDR2 FVKESK. Trimming removed 1 base at V and 4 bases at J, with 10 bases between. DNA of the CDR3: TGTGCCAGCAGCCAAGTTTCGGGTATCACTGAAGCTTTCTTT. Residues: CASSQVSGITEAFF.

This clone came up a few times. V and J are TRBV6-4 and TRBJ2-3; D might be TRBD1 (6 bases). Germline V gene sequence: CDR1 MRHNA, CDR2 SNTAGT. V lost 3 bases and J 3 bases, leaving 13 bases between the germline ends. The CDR3 loop spans 15 amino acids. In DNA form, the CDR3 reads TGTGCCAGCAGTGATGGGCGAGGGGGTACAGATACGCAGTATTTT. This codes for CASSDGRGGTDTQYF.

The chain recombines TRBV7-8 with TRBJ2-7; D is perhaps TRBD2 (5 bases). The CDR3 has 14 amino acids. V was pared by 2 bases and J by 6 bases, with 14 bases between. From germline, CDR1 is SGHVS and CDR2 FQNEAQ. CDR3 protein: CASSLRRLAGEQYV. CDR3 DNA sequence: TGTGCCAGCAGCTTACGAAGGTTGGCGGGCGAGCAGTACGTC.

J is TRBJ2-1 and V is TRBV10-1; 8 bases align to TRBD1. The germline V gene has CDR1 WNHNN and CDR2 SYGVQD (reference sequence). The V gene end was trimmed by 5 bases and the J gene end by 4 bases; junction bases not matched to a gene: 7. The CDR3 extends over 15 amino acids. The chain's CDR3 is CASSLGTGKYNEQFF. The CDR3 nucleotides read TGCGCCAGCAGTCTGGGGACAGGAAAATACAATGAGCAGTTCTTC.

The gene calls are TRBV20-1 and TRBJ2-5, with D possibly TRBD2 on 6 matching bases. This CDR3 has 14 residues. V dropped 3 bases and J dropped 4 bases, with 15 bases sitting between them. Germline V CDR1 and CDR2: DFQATT, SNEGSKA (reference sequence). The CDR3 loop is CSASAMGGIETQYF. CDR3 nucleotide sequence: TGCAGTGCTAGTGCCATGGGGGGTATAGAGACCCAGTACTTC.

The chain recombines TRBV7-9 with TRBJ2-1; TRBD2 matches 8 bases. The CDR3 contains 16 residues. From germline, CDR1 is SEHNR and CDR2 FQNEAQ (reference sequence). Trimming took 1 base from V and 5 from J; bases not matched to a gene: 7. CDR3 nucleotides: TGTGCCAGCAGCTTAGAGCCCGGGGGGGCTGACAATGAGCAGTTCTTC. It is translated as CASSLEPGGADNEQFF.

The CDR3 DNA reads TGTGCCAGCAGTCGAAACAGGGTGGACGGCTACACCTTC. Translation gives CASSRNRVDGYTF. The J gene is TRBJ1-2, the V gene TRBV2; the D gene is possibly TRBD1 (6 bases). The ends were cut back, 5 bases at V and 8 bases at J, with 15 bases in the middle. The CDR3 spans 13 residues. The germline V gene encodes CDR1 SNHLY and CDR2 FYNNEI.

J is TRBJ2-7 and V is TRBV6-5; 8 nucleotides align to TRBD1. This CDR3 spans 15 amino acids. Germline CDR1 MNHEY, CDR2 SVGAGI. The trim removed 0 bases at V and 5 bases at J, leaving 6 bases unmatched. The CDR3 sequence: CASSYSRDRQHEQYF. The CDR3 bases are TGTGCCAGCAGTTACTCCCGGGACAGGCAGCACGAGCAGTACTTC.

This sequence joins TRBV11-1 and TRBJ2-5; the D is unclear. The germline CDR1 and CDR2 sequences are SGHAT and FQDESV (reference sequence). The CDR3 contains 12 residues. V lost 5 bases to trimming and J lost 4 bases, with 8 bases between them. The CDR3 sequence is CASSDLGETQYF. Here the CDR3 DNA reads TGTGCCAGCAGCGACCTAGGAGAGACCCAGTACTTC. Complete variable domain (other parts from reference TRBV11-1 and TRBJ2-5): EAEVAQSPRYKITEKSQAVAFWCDPISGHATLYWYRQILGQGPELLVQFQDESVVDDSQLPKDRFSAERLKGVDSTLKIQPAELGDSAMYLCASSDLGETQYFGPGTRLLVL.

This sequence joins TRBV6-5 and TRBJ1-1; TRBD1 might be the D (6 bases). V gave up 5 bases and J gave up 1 base, with 11 bases separating them. CDR1 is MNHEY and CDR2 is SVGAGI in the germline V gene. This CDR3 has 14 residues. CDR3 residues: CASSRDRKNTEAFF. CDR3 DNA: TGTGCCAGCAGTCGTGACAGGAAGAACACTGAAGCTTTCTTT.

The chain is built from TRBV7-9 and TRBJ2-6; D uncertain. There are 16 residues in the CDR3. V lost 5 bases to trimming and J lost 0 bases, with 11 bases between them. From germline, CDR1 is SEHNR and CDR2 FQNEAQ (reference sequence). The DNA for the CDR3 is TGTGCCAGCAGCCCCGACTTGGGCTCTGGGGCCAACGTCCTGACTTTC. Its protein is CASSPDLGSGANVLTF.

V gene TRBV28 combines with J gene TRBJ1-2, with 7 positions matching TRBD1. The CDR3 is made up of 14 amino acids. With 8 bases clipped from V and 4 bases from J, the junction kept 10 bases outside the gene matches. Germline CDR1 MDHEN, CDR2 SYDVKM. The CDR3 coding sequence is TGTGCCAGCGGGAGAGTAGCAGGGGGCTATGGCTACACCTTC. This codes for CASGRVAGGYGYTF.

The chain is built from TRBV3-1 (or the pseudogene TRBV3-2) and TRBJ2-5, with D hard to call. Trimming shortened V by 4 bases and J by 4 bases, and 7 bases separated the two germline ends. The CDR3 totals 12 residues. Germline-derived CDR1 and CDR2 are LGHDT and YNNKEL (reference sequence). This chain's CDR3 is CASSPRSETQYF. The CDR3 nucleotides are TGTGCCAGCAGCCCGAGATCAGAGACCCAGTACTTC.

This clone came up once. The CDR3 coding sequence is TGTGCCAGCAGTGAACCAGGGGCTTACACTGAAGCTTTCTTT. It is translated as CASSEPGAYTEAFF. The chain is built from TRBV25-1 and TRBJ1-1; D perhaps matches TRBD1 (6 bases). Trimming took 2 bases from V and 3 from J, leaving 10 bases between them. CDR3 length: 14 amino acids. Germline CDR1 and CDR2: MGHDK and SYGVNS.

J is TRBJ2-7 and V is TRBV7-2, with 10 bases aligning to TRBD1. The V segment lost 5 bases and the J segment 2 bases; nucleotides outside the gene matches: 6. Germline lookup yields CDR1 SGHTA and CDR2 FQGNSA. The CDR3 length is 15 residues. This chain's CDR3 is CASSEGTGETYEQYV. In nucleotides, the CDR3 is TGTGCCAGCAGCGAAGGGACAGGGGAAACCTACGAGCAGTACGTC.

This clone was seen only once. The chain recombines TRBV7-9 with TRBJ1-2; D may be TRBD1 (5 bases). The V gene's germline CDR1 is SEHNR and CDR2 FQNEAQ (reference sequence). The length of the CDR3 is 14 residues. V shed 1 base and J shed 1 base, with 7 bases lying between them. The CDR3 DNA reads as TGTGCCAGCAGCTTAGAAGACAGTAACTATGGCTACACCTTC. This gives the protein CASSLEDSNYGYTF. The full variable domain, rest sourced from reference TRBV7-9 and TRBJ1-2, is DTGVSQNPRHKITKRGQNVTFRCDPISEHNRLYWYRQTLGQGPEFLTYFQNEAQLEKSRLLSDRFSAERPKGSFSTLEIQRTEQGDSAMYLCASSLEDSNYGYTFGSGTRLTVV.

V usage is TRBV7-9 and J usage is TRBJ2-6, with TRBD1 matching over 9 bases. V gave up 5 bases and J gave up 2 bases; unmatched junction bases: 10. Germline lookup yields CDR1 SEHNR and CDR2 FQNEAQ (reference sequence). The CDR3 consists of 18 residues. As DNA, the CDR3 is TGTGCCAGCAGCCCAAAAACGGGACAGGGAACTGGGGCCAACGTCCTGACTTTC. This encodes CASSPKTGQGTGANVLTF.